A single sample is the source of the 31 T cell receptor beta chains below, sequenced in a study of T cell changes during pregnancy in multiple sclerosis. Repertoires were generated with immunoSEQ multiplex PCR, while TCRdb's copy carries only in-frame clones and drops some. The sample records roughly 75,000 clones, over 80% being singletons. The material sequenced was peripheral blood, taken in the third trimester of pregnancy. These receptors were taken from a female donor in good health, enrolled as a control in a pregnancy study.

The chain has TRBV6-5 and TRBJ2-7; 13 bases agree with TRBD2. This CDR3 has 14 residues. V shed 5 bases, J shed 5 bases, and the junction held 3 bases outside the gene matches. Germline CDR1 reads MNHEY; CDR2 reads SVGAGI. CDR3 region: CASSQTSGRNEQYF. CDR3 nucleotides: TGTGCCAGCAGTCAGACTAGCGGGAGGAACGAGCAGTACTTC.

This clone was recorded once. V gene TRBV19 combines with J gene TRBJ2-1, with D unresolved. The CDR3 has 15 amino acids. Trimming took off 6 bases at V and 6 bases at J, with 18 bases between the two ends. CDR1 LNHDA and CDR2 SQIVND come from the germline V gene (reference sequence). The CDR3: CASRTDSPLGNEQFF. CDR3 sequence (DNA): TGTGCCAGTAGAACCGACTCTCCCCTTGGCAATGAGCAGTTCTTC.

This rearrangement joins TRBV7-2 to TRBJ2-1, with 12 bases that match TRBD2. The CDR3 has 17 amino acids. The germline gives CDR1 SGHTA, CDR2 FQGNSA. V was pared by 1 base and J by 4 bases, with 5 bases of the junction left unmatched. CDR3 region: CASSLVLLAGGYNEQFF. The CDR3 DNA reads TGTGCCAGCAGCTTAGTCCTCCTAGCGGGGGGGTACAATGAGCAGTTCTTC.

J is TRBJ2-1 and V is TRBV7-2; TRBD2 matches at 12 bases. This CDR3 has 15 amino acids. Germline CDR1 and CDR2: SGHTA and FQGNSA. V trimming: 3 bases; J trimming: 8 bases; junction bases outside the gene matches: 5. The DNA for the CDR3 is TGTGCCAGCAGCTTGTATGGACTAGCGGGATATGAGCAGTTCTTC. Its translation: CASSLYGLAGYEQFF.

The chain links TRBV7-9 to TRBJ2-5, with 7 nucleotides matching TRBD1. Germline lookup yields CDR1 SEHNR and CDR2 FQNEAQ (reference sequence). The J segment lost 5 bases and the V segment lost 5 bases, leaving 8 bases of the junction unmatched. The CDR3 has 14 residues. The CDR3 loop reads CASSPNRGVETQYF. The CDR3 nucleotides read TGTGCCAGCAGCCCAAACAGGGGAGTCGAGACCCAGTACTTC.

The V gene is TRBV7-2, the J gene TRBJ2-1; TRBD2 matches at 9 bases. The junction had 8 bases not matched to a gene; V was cut back by 1 base and J by 7 bases. Germline-derived CDR1 and CDR2 are SGHTA and FQGNSA. The CDR3 is made up of 16 amino acids. The CDR3 region has the DNA TGTGCCAGCAGCTTAGTGGCGGGAGGGCCCTGGAATGAGCAGTTCTTC. This gives the protein CASSLVAGGPWNEQFF.

The chain recombines TRBV15 with TRBJ2-7; TRBD2 might be the D (5 bases). V was pared by 1 base and J by 9 bases, with 19 bases between. CDR1 is LNHNV, CDR2 YYDKDF, per germline (reference sequence). The CDR3 is 15 amino acids. The CDR3 protein is CATSRVEGVSPRQYF. The CDR3 DNA sequence: TGTGCCACCAGCAGAGTTGAGGGAGTCTCTCCCCGGCAGTACTTC.

The J gene is TRBJ2-7, the V gene TRBV7-9; TRBD1 agrees at 9 bases. The germline gives CDR1 SEHNR, CDR2 FQNEAQ (reference sequence). CDR3 length: 17 amino acids. V dropped 3 bases and J dropped 6; count of bases not matched to a gene: 15. As DNA, the CDR3 is TGTGCCAGCAGCTTGGTTAGTGGGGGACAGGGTGAGGGCGAGCAGTACTTC. This encodes CASSLVSGGQGEGEQYF.

The chain uses TRBV19 and TRBJ1-2; 8 bases align to TRBD1. This CDR3 comprises 16 residues. Germline V CDR1 and CDR2: LNHDA, SQIVND (reference sequence). With 4 bases clipped from V and 8 bases from J, the junction kept 15 bases outside the gene matches. CDR3 protein: CASSTKGNRGNEGYTF. The CDR3 DNA follows: TGTGCCAGTAGTACCAAGGGGAACAGGGGGAACGAAGGCTACACCTTC.

The J gene is TRBJ2-3, the V gene TRBV10-1; 8 nucleotides match TRBD1. The V and J ends lost 6 bases and 3 bases, in that order; junction bases with no gene match: 5. Germline CDR1 WNHNN, CDR2 SYGVQD (reference sequence). CDR3 length: 14 amino acids. CDR3 DNA: TGCGCCAGCAGCGGACAGGGAATGACAGATACGCAGTATTTT. Its protein is CASSGQGMTDTQYF.

The sample holds one count of this clone. CDR3 amino acids: CASSLLFPGGGMETQYF. CDR3 in DNA: TGTGCCAGCAGTTTATTATTCCCAGGGGGCGGAATGGAGACCCAGTACTTC. J is TRBJ2-5 and V is TRBV28; 8 bases align to TRBD1. Germline V gives CDR1 MDHEN, CDR2 SYDVKM. This CDR3 has 17 residues. With V trimmed by 1 base and J by 5 bases, 12 bases remained unmatched.

The chain recombines TRBV7-9 with TRBJ2-5, with 7 bases identical to TRBD1. CDR3 length: 16 residues. In germline, CDR1 is SEHNR, CDR2 FQNEAQ (reference sequence). With V trimmed by 5 bases and J by 5 bases, 14 bases remained unmatched. CDR3 bases: TGTGCCAGCAGCCCCAGACAGGGAAGGGGGCGGGAGACCCAGTACTTC. Protein sequence: CASSPRQGRGRETQYF.

The chain combines TRBV2 with TRBJ2-5; tentative D call: TRBD2 (6 bases). V was pared by 4 bases and J by 5 bases, with 11 bases between. The V gene's germline CDR1 is SNHLY and CDR2 FYNNEI. CDR3 length: 13 amino acids. CDR3 loop: CASSATGAETQYF. The CDR3 nucleotides are TGTGCCAGCAGTGCTACGGGAGCGGAGACCCAGTACTTC.

The J gene is TRBJ2-1, the V gene TRBV1; the table's TRBD2 call for D was not verified on the DNA. TRBV1 is a documented pseudogene. CDR3 size: 15 residues. The CDR3 sequence is CTSSHGLLHFMEQFF. The DNA for the CDR3 is TGCACCAGCAGCCACGGACTACTCCACTTTATGGAGCAGTTCTTC.

The V call is TRBV4-1, the J call TRBJ2-5; TRBD2 agrees at 14 bases. CDR1 is MGHRA and CDR2 is YSYEKL in the germline V gene. V lost 1 base to trimming and J lost 4 bases; unmatched junction nucleotides: 5. This CDR3 comprises 17 residues. DNA for the CDR3: TGCGCCAGCAGCCAAGGACTAGCGGGGGGGGGACGAGAGACCCAGTACTTC. Protein: CASSQGLAGGGRETQYF.

J is TRBJ2-7 and V is TRBV18; 7 bases fit TRBD2. Germline CDR1 and CDR2: KGHSH and LQKENI. This CDR3 has 15 amino acids. Trimming removed 6 bases from V and 0 bases from J; junction bases left unmatched: 8. This chain's CDR3 is CASSSITSVSYEQYF. CDR3 nucleotides: TGTGCCAGCTCGTCGATAACTAGCGTCTCCTACGAGCAGTACTTC.

This clone has a single count. CDR3 sequence reads: CASSPGLALDEQFF. CDR3 sequence (DNA): TGTGCCAGCTCACCAGGGCTAGCCCTAGATGAGCAGTTCTTC. V usage is TRBV18 and J usage is TRBJ2-1, with D possibly matching TRBD2 (5 bases). Germline lookup yields CDR1 KGHSH and CDR2 LQKENI. Trimming cost V 2 bases and J 8 bases, with 13 bases left between them. This CDR3 region has 14 residues. Looking up the rest from reference TRBV18 and TRBJ2-1 gives the full variable domain: NAGVMQNPRHLVRRRGQEARLRCSPMKGHSHVYWYRQLPEEGLKFMVYLQKENIIDESGMPKERFSAEFPKEGPSILRIQQVVRGDSAAYFCASSPGLALDEQFFGPGTRLTVL.

The chain is built from TRBV5-1 and TRBJ2-3; the D gene is possibly TRBD2 (6 bases). The V gene's germline CDR1 is SGHRS and CDR2 YFSETQ. The V and J ends lost 6 bases and 6 bases respectively, with 20 bases between them. The CDR3 is 15 amino acids. The CDR3 is CASKFQWLAFDTQYF. DNA for the CDR3: TGCGCCAGCAAATTCCAGTGGCTAGCGTTTGATACGCAGTATTTT. Together with reference TRBV5-1 and TRBJ2-3, the CDR3 gives the full variable domain: KAGVTQTPRYLIKTRGQQVTLSCSPISGHRSVSWYQQTPGQGLQFLFEYFSETQRNKGNFPGRFSGRQFSNSRSEMNVSTLELGDSALYLCASKFQWLAFDTQYFGPGTRLTVL.

This clone came up once. The CDR3 bases are TGTGCCAGCTCACCATTAGGACAGAGACTGAACACTGAAGCTTTCTTT. This encodes CASSPLGQRLNTEAFF. The J gene is TRBJ1-1, the V gene TRBV18; possibly TRBD1 for D (6 bases). With 2 bases removed from V and 0 bases from J, the gap between germline ends came to 13 bases. The CDR3 totals 16 residues. CDR1 is KGHSH, CDR2 LQKENI, per germline.

This chain uses TRBV28 with TRBJ1-3; D is perhaps TRBD1 (6 bases). Germline loops: CDR1 MDHEN, CDR2 SYDVKM. The CDR3 has 14 amino acids. V was cut by 7 bases and J by 4 bases, with 14 bases left in between. CDR3 sequence reads: CASTPTGGGNTIYF. Written as DNA, the CDR3 is TGTGCCAGCACCCCGACAGGCGGCGGAAACACCATATATTTT.

The V and J genes are TRBV30 and TRBJ2-1; D not resolved. The CDR3 has 12 residues. V was cut by 3 bases and J by 1 base, with 4 bases left in between. Germline V gives CDR1 GTSNPN, CDR2 SVGIG (reference sequence). The CDR3 DNA reads as TGTGCCTGGAGCGGTTCCTACAATGAGCAGTTCTTC. Translation: CAWSGSYNEQFF.

This sequence joins TRBV7-2 and TRBJ2-7; 11 bases match TRBD2. This CDR3 is built from 15 residues. The J segment lost 2 bases and the V segment lost 5 bases, leaving 5 bases of the junction unmatched. The germline CDR1 and CDR2 sequences are SGHTA and FQGNSA. The CDR3 loop is CASSPGTSGPYEQYF. Here the CDR3 DNA reads TGTGCCAGCAGCCCTGGGACTAGCGGACCCTACGAGCAGTACTTC.

The chain links TRBV7-2 to TRBJ2-1; 10 nucleotides align to TRBD2. V was clipped by 3 bases and J by 7 bases; unmatched bases: 9. CDR3 size: 16 residues. Germline loops: CDR1 SGHTA, CDR2 FQGNSA. The CDR3 region has the DNA TGTGCCAGCAGCTTGAGGCTAGCGGGAGTGGGGAATGAGCAGTTCTTC. It yields the protein CASSLRLAGVGNEQFF.

This sequence joins TRBV5-5 and TRBJ1-3; no clear D. V was pared by 1 base and J by 2 bases, with 13 bases between. The CDR3 runs 16 residues. Germline assignment: CDR1 SGHKS and CDR2 YYEKEE (reference sequence). This chain's CDR3 is CASSLLASGAGNTIYF. For the CDR3, the DNA is TGTGCCAGCAGCTTGCTGGCCTCCGGAGCTGGAAACACCATATATTTT.

This chain connects TRBV27 to TRBJ1-2; the D is unclear. The V end lost 5 bases, the J end lost 0 bases, and 13 bases lay between the germline ends. Germline V gives CDR1 MNHEY, CDR2 SMNVEV (reference sequence). This CDR3 region has 15 residues. For the CDR3, the DNA is TGTGCCAGCAGTCCACATGTGCCCACTAACTATGGCTACACCTTC. Protein product: CASSPHVPTNYGYTF.

This clone has just one count. Germline and junction disagree at one end, which may indicate a read error. The CDR3 coding sequence is TGTGCTAGCAGCCCAGGGGCTGGGGATACGCAGTATTTT. Amino acids: CASSPGAGDTQYF. V usage is TRBV7-7 and J usage is TRBJ2-3; D may be TRBD1 (6 bases). The length of the CDR3 is 13 residues. Germline CDR1 SSHAT, CDR2 FNYEAQ (reference sequence).

The chain couples TRBV19 to TRBJ2-2; possibly TRBD2 for D (6 bases). The CDR3 runs to 18 residues. V dropped 8 bases and J dropped 0 bases, with 22 bases sitting between them. Germline CDR1 and CDR2: LNHDA and SQIVND (reference sequence). The CDR3 DNA reads as TGTGCCAGTGGGGGACCGCGGGGCCAAAGCACGAACACCGGGGAGCTGTTTTTT. It specifies CASGGPRGQSTNTGELFF.

The chain carries TRBV27 and TRBJ1-2; D call uncertain. V lost 4 bases, J lost 3 bases, and 12 bases lay in between. Per the germline V gene, CDR1 is MNHEY and CDR2 is SMNVEV (reference sequence). This CDR3 has 14 residues. CDR3: CASSSVRGHYGYTF. For the CDR3, the DNA is TGTGCCAGCAGTTCGGTCCGGGGTCACTATGGCTACACCTTC.

The V gene is TRBV15, the J gene TRBJ2-7, with D maybe TRBD2 (5 bases). CDR1 is LNHNV, CDR2 YYDKDF, per germline (reference sequence). V shed 3 bases and J shed 0 bases, with 9 bases lying between them. This CDR3 has 14 amino acids. The CDR3 protein is CATSSEGSSYEQYF. The CDR3 nucleotides read TGTGCCACCAGCAGCGAGGGTTCCTCCTACGAGCAGTACTTC.

CDR3: CASGKTAEQFF. The CDR3 nucleotides are TGTGCCAGCGGAAAGACAGCTGAGCAGTTCTTC. The chain combines TRBV27 with TRBJ2-1, with D possibly matching TRBD1 (5 bases). This CDR3 comprises 11 residues. The V and J ends lost 8 bases and 9 bases respectively, with 11 bases between them. Per the germline V gene, CDR1 is MNHEY and CDR2 is SMNVEV (reference sequence).

The V gene is TRBV7-2, the J gene TRBJ2-1; D not certain. V was pared by 2 bases and J by 8 bases, with 10 bases between. CDR3 length: 13 amino acids. Germline values: CDR1 SGHTA, CDR2 FQGNSA. The CDR3 protein is CASSLFGSDEQFF. CDR3 coding DNA: TGTGCCAGCAGCTTATTCGGGTCAGATGAGCAGTTCTTC.